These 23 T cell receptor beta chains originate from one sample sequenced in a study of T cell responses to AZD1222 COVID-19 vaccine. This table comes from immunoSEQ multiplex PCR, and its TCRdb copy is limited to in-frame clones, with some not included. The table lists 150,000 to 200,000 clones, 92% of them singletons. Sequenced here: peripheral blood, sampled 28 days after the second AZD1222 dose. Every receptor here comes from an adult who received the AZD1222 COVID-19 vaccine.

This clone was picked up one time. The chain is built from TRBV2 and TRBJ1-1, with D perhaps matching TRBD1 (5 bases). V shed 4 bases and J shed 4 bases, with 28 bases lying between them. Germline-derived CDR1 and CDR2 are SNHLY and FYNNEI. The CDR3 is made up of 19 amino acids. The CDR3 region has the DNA TGTGCCAGCAGTGGTCCCTTTCTAGACGCCATCGGGGGTGGCACTGAAGCTTTCTTT. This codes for CASSGPFLDAIGGGTEAFF.

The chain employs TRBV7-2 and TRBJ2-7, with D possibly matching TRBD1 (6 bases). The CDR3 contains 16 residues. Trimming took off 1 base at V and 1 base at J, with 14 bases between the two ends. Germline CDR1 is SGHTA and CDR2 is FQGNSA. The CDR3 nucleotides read TGTGCCAGCAGCTTAGGACAGGTACCCAAGTCCTACGAGCAGTACTTC. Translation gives CASSLGQVPKSYEQYF.

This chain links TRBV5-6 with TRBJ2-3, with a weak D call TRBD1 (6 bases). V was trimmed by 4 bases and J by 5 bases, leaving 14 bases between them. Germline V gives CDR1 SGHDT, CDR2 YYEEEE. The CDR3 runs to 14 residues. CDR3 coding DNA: TGTGCCAGCAGCCGAGGGGGTGGCGGAGATACGCAGTATTTT. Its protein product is CASSRGGGGDTQYF.

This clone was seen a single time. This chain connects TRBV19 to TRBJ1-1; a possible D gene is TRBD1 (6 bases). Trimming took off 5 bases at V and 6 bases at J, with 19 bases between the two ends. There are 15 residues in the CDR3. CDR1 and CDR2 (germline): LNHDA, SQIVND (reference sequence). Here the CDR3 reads CASSFPDSAAAEAFF. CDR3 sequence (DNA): TGTGCCAGTAGTTTCCCGGACAGTGCTGCGGCTGAAGCTTTCTTT.

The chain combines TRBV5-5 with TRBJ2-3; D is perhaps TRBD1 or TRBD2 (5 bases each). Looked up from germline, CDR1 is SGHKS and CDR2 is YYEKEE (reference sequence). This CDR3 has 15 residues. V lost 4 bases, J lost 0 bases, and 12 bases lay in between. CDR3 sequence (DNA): TGTGCCAGCAGCCCTGGGACGGTTAGCACAGATACGCAGTATTTT. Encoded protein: CASSPGTVSTDTQYF.

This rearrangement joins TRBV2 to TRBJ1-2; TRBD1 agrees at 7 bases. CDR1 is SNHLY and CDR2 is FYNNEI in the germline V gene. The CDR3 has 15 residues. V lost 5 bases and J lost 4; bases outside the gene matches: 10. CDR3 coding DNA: TGTGCCAGCAGTCGCTCGACAGGGCCCAGCTATGGCTACACCTTC. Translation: CASSRSTGPSYGYTF.

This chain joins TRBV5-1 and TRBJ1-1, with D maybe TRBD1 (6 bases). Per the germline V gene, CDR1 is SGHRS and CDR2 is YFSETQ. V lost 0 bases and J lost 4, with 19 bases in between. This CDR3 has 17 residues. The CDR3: CASSLAPQGRRTTEAFF. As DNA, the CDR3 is TGCGCCAGCAGCTTGGCTCCGCAGGGGCGTCGGACCACTGAAGCTTTCTTT. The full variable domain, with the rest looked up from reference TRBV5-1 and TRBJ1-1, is KAGVTQTPRYLIKTRGQQVTLSCSPISGHRSVSWYQQTPGQGLQFLFEYFSETQRNKGNFPGRFSGRQFSNSRSEMNVSTLELGDSALYLCASSLAPQGRRTTEAFFGQGTRLTVV.

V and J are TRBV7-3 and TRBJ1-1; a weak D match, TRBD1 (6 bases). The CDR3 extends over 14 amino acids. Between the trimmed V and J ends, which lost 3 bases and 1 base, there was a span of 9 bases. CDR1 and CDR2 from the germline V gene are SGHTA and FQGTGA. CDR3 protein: CASSLGHKNTEAFF. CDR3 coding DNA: TGTGCCAGCAGCTTGGGACACAAGAACACTGAAGCTTTCTTT.

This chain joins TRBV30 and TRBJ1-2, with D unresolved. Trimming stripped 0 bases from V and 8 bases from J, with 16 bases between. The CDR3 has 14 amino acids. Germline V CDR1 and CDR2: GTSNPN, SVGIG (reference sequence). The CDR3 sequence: CAWSVQTAVWGYTF. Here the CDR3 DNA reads TGTGCCTGGAGTGTACAGACGGCTGTTTGGGGCTACACCTTC.

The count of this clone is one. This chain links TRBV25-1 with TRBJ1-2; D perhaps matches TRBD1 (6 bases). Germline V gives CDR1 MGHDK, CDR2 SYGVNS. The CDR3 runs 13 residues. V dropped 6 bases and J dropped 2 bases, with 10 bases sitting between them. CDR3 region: CASRDTGNYGYTF. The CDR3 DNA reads TGTGCCAGCAGGGACACAGGGAACTATGGCTACACCTTC.

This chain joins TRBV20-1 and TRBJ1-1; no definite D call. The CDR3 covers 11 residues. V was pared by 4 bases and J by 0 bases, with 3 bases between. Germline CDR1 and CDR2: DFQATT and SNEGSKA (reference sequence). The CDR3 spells CSAKMNTEAFF. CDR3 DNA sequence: TGCAGTGCTAAAATGAACACTGAAGCTTTCTTT.

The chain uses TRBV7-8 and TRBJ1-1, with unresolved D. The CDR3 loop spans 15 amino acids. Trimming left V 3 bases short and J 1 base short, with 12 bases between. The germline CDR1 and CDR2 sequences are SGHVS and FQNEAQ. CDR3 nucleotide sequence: TGTGCCAGCAGCTTCCCTTTGGGCCCGAACACTGAAGCTTTCTTT. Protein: CASSFPLGPNTEAFF.

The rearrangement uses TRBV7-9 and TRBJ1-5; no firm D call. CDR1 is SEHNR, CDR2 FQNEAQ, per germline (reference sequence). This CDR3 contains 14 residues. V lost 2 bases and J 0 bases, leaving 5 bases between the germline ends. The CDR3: CASSLKGSNQPQHF. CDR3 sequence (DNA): TGTGCCAGCAGCTTAAAGGGTAGCAATCAGCCCCAGCATTTT.

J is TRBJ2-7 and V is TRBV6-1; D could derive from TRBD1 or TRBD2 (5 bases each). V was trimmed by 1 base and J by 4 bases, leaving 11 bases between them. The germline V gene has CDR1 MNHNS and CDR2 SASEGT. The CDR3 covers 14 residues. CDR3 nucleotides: TGTGCCAGCAGTGAAGGGGGCCGGAGGTACGAGCAGTACTTC. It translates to CASSEGGRRYEQYF.

CDR3 in DNA: TGTGCCAGCAGCCAGGGAATAGAACACAATGAGCAGTTCTTC. Translation: CASSQGIEHNEQFF. J is TRBJ2-1 and V is TRBV3-1 (or the pseudogene TRBV3-2), with unresolved D. Deletions cut 3 bases from V and 5 bases from J, with 11 bases between. The CDR3 consists of 14 residues. Germline CDR1 is LGHDT and CDR2 is YNNKEL (reference sequence).

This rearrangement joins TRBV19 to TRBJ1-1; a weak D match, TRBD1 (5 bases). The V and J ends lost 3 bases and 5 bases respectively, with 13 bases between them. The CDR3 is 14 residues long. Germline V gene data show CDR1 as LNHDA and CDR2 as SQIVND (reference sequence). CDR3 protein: CASSIPGGETEAFF. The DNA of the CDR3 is TGTGCCAGTAGTATCCCCGGAGGGGAAACTGAAGCTTTCTTT.

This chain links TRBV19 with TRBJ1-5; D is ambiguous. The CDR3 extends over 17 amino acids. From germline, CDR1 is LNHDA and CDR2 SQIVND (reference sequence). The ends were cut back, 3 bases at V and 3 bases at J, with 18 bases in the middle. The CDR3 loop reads CASSIDFPVSDNQPQHF. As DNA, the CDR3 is TGTGCCAGTAGTATTGATTTCCCGGTGTCCGACAATCAGCCCCAGCATTTT.

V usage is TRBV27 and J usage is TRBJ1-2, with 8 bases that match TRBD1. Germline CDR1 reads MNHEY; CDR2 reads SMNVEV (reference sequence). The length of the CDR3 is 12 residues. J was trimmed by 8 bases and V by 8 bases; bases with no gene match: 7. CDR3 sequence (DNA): TGTGCCAGCCGGACAGGGTATCAAGGCTACACCTTC. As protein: CASRTGYQGYTF.

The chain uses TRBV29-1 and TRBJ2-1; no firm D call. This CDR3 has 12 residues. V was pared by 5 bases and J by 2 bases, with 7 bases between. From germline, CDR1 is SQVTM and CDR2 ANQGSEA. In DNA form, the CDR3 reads TGCAGCGTTCACTCCCCCTACAATGAGCAGTTCTTC. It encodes CSVHSPYNEQFF.

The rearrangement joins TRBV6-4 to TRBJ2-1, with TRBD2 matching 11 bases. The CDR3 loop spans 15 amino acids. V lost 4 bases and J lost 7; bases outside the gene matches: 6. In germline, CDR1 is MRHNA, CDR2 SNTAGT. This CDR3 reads CASSGLAGRGNEQFF. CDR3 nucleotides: TGTGCCAGCAGTGGACTAGCGGGACGAGGGAATGAGCAGTTCTTC.

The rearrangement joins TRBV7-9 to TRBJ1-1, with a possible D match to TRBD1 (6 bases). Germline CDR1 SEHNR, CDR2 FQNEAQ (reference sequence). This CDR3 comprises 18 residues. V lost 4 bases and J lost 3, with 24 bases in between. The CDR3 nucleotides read TGTGCCAGCAGCTCTAGCGCGACTAACAGGGCTATGGACACTGAAGCTTTCTTT. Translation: CASSSSATNRAMDTEAFF.

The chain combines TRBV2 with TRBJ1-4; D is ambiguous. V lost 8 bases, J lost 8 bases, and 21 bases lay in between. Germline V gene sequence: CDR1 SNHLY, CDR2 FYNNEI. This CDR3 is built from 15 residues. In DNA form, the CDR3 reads TGTGCCAGCGGACCACCAGGACTGGGAATGGAAAAACTGTTTTTT. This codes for CASGPPGLGMEKLFF.

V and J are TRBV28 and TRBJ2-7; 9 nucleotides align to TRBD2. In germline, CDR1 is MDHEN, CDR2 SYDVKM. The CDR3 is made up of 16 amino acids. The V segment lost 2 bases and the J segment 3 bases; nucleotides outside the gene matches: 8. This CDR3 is CASSLELAGSHYEQYF. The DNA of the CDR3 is TGTGCCAGCAGTTTAGAGCTAGCGGGGTCCCACTACGAGCAGTACTTC.